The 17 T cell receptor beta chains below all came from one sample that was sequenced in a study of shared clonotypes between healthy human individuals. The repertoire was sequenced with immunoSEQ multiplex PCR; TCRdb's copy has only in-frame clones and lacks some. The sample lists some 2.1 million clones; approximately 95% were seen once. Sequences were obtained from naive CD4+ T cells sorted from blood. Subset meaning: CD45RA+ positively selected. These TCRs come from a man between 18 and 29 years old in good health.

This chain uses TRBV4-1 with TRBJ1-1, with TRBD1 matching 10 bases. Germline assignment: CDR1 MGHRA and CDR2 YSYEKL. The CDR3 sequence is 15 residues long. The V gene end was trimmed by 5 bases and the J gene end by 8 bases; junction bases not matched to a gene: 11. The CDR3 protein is CASSGRDRGAREAFF. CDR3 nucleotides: TGCGCCAGCAGCGGACGGGACAGGGGAGCCCGGGAAGCTTTCTTT.

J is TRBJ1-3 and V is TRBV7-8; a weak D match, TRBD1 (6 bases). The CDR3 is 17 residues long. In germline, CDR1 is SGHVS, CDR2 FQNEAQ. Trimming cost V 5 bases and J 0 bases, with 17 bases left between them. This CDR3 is CASSLWTAQSSGNTIYF. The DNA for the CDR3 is TGTGCCAGCAGCCTATGGACAGCACAGAGCTCTGGAAACACCATATATTTT.

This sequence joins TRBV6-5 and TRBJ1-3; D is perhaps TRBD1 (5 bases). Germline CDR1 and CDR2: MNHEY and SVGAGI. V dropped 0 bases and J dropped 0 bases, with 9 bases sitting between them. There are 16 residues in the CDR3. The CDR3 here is CASSYSPGSSGNTIYF. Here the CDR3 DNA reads TGTGCCAGCAGTTACTCGCCAGGGAGCTCTGGAAACACCATATATTTT.

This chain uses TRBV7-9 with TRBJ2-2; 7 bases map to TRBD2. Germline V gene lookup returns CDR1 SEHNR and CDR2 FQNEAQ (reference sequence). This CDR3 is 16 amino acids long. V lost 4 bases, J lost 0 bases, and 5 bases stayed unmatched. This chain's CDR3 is CASSSGGSPNTGELFF. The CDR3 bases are TGTGCCAGCAGCTCCGGGGGGAGCCCGAACACCGGGGAGCTGTTTTTT.

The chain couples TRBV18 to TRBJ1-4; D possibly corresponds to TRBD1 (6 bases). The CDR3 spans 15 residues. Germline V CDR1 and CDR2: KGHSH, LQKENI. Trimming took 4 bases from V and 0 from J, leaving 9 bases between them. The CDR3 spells CASSRGQPTNEKLFF. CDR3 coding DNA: TGTGCCAGCTCACGCGGACAGCCAACTAATGAAAAACTGTTTTTT.

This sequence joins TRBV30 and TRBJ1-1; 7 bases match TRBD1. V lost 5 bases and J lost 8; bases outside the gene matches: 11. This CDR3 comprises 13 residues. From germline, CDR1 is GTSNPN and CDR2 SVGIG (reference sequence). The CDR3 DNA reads TGTGCCTGGGCACAGGGGCGATATAGGGAAGCTTTCTTT. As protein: CAWAQGRYREAFF.

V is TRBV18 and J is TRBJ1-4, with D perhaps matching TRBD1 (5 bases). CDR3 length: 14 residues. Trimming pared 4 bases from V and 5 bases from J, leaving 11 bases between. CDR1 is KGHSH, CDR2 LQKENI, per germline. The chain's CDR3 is CASSQGMVNEKLFF. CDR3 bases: TGTGCCAGCTCACAGGGGATGGTCAATGAAAAACTGTTTTTT.

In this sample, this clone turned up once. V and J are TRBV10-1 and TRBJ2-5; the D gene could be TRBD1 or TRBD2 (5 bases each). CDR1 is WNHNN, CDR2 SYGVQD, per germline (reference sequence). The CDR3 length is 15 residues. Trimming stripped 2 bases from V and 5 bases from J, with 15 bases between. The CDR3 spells CASSERGRVPETQYF. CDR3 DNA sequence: TGCGCCAGCAGTGAGCGGGGCCGGGTCCCCGAGACCCAGTACTTC.

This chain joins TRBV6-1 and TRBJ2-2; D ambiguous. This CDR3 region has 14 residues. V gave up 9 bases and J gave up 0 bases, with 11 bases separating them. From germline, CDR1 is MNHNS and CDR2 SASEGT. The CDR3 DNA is TGTGCCAGTCGGATACCCGCGAACACCGGGGAGCTGTTTTTT. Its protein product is CASRIPANTGELFF.

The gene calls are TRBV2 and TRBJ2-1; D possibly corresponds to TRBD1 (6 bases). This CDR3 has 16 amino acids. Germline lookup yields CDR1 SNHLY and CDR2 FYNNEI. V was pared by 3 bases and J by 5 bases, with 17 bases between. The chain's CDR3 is CASSEFLGAGDNEQFF. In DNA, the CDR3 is TGTGCCAGCAGTGAGTTTTTGGGGGCAGGGGACAATGAGCAGTTCTTC.

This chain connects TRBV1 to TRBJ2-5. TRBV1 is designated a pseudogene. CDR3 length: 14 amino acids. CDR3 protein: CTQRSGVRLETQYF. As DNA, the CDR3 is TGCACCCAACGCTCTGGCGTCCGTTTGGAGACCCAGTACTTC.

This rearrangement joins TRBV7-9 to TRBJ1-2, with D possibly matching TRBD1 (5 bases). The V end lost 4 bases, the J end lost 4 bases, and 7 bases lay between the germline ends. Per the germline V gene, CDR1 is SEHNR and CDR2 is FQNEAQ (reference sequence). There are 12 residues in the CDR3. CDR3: CASSSDSYGYTF. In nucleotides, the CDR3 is TGTGCCAGCAGCTCCGACAGCTATGGCTACACCTTC.

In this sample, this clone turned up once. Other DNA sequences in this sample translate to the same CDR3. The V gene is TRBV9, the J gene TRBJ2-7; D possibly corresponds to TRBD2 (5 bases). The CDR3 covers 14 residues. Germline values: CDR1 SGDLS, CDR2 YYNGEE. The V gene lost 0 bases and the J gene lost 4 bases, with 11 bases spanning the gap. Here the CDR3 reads CASSVDSGGYEQYF. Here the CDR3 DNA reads TGTGCCAGCAGCGTAGACAGCGGTGGGTACGAGCAGTACTTC.

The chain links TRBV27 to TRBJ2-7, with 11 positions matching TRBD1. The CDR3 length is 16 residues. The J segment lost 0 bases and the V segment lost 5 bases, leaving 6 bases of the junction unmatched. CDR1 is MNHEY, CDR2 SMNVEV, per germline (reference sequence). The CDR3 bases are TGTGCCAGCAGTGTTACCGGGACAGGGGGCTCCTACGAGCAGTACTTC. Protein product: CASSVTGTGGSYEQYF.

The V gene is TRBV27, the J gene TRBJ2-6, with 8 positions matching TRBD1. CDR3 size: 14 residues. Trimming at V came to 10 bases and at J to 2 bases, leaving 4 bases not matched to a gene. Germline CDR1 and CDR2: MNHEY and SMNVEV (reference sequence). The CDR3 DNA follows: TGTGCCACCAGGACAGGGACTGGGGCCAACGTCCTGACTTTC. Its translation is CATRTGTGANVLTF.

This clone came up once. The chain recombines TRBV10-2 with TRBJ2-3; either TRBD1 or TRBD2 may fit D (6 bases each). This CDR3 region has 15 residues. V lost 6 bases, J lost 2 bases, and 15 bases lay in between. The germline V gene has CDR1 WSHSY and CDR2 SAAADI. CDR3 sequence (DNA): TGCGCCAGCAGCAGCACGGGGGCACACACAGATACGCAGTATTTT. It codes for CASSSTGAHTDTQYF.

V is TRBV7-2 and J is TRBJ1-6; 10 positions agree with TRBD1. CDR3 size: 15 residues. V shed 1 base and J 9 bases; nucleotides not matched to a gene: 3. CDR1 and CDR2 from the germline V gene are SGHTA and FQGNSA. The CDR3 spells CASSLGGQGTSPLHF. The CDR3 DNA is TGTGCCAGCAGCTTAGGGGGACAGGGGACTTCACCCCTCCACTTT.